The 5 T cell receptor beta chains below all came from one sample that was sequenced in a study of control samples from healthy donors and cancer patients. TCRdb's table, derived via immunoSEQ multiplex PCR, lists solely in-frame clones and lacks some. There are about 220,000 clones in the sample; over 90% occur only once, and roughly 1.6% lies in the top ten. The sample consisted of blood. All receptors derive from a man aged 45-65 years in good health.

The chain combines TRBV18 with TRBJ1-5, with D perhaps TRBD1 (5 bases). Germline V gene sequence: CDR1 KGHSH, CDR2 LQKENI. This CDR3 is 14 amino acids long. V lost 2 bases to trimming and J lost 2 bases, with 7 bases between them. Written as DNA, the CDR3 is TGTGCCAGCTCACCAGGAGGGGGCAATCAGCCCCAGCATTTT. It specifies CASSPGGGNQPQHF.

The chain joins TRBV28 to TRBJ2-2; TRBD1 matches at 7 bases. The CDR3 is 15 residues long. CDR1 and CDR2 from the germline V gene are MDHEN and SYDVKM. The junction had 12 bases not matched to a gene; V was cut back by 5 bases and J by 9 bases. CDR3 DNA: TGTGCCAGCAGTCCCCCGGGCCGACAGGGCCGGGAGCTGTTTTTT. Translating gives CASSPPGRQGRELFF.

The chain uses TRBV7-2 and TRBJ2-3, with D tentatively TRBD1 (5 bases). Germline V CDR1 and CDR2: SGHTA, FQGNSA. The V end was cut by 4 bases, the J end by 2 bases, with 7 bases between. CDR3 length: 13 amino acids. As DNA, the CDR3 is TGTGCCAGCAGCTCAGGGCCCACAGATACGCAGTATTTT. It specifies CASSSGPTDTQYF.

The CDR3 here is CASTKSGLSEKLFF. CDR3 sequence (DNA): TGTGCCAGCACCAAATCCGGGTTGAGTGAAAAACTGTTTTTT. The chain has TRBV7-2 and TRBJ1-4; no clear D gene. There are 14 residues in the CDR3. From germline, CDR1 is SGHTA and CDR2 FQGNSA. The germline V and J ends were trimmed by 7 bases and 7 bases, with 16 bases remaining between them.

The gene calls are TRBV18 and TRBJ1-1; perhaps TRBD1 as D (5 bases). Germline CDR1 and CDR2: KGHSH and LQKENI. V was shortened by 3 bases and J by 0 bases, with 17 bases between the two germline ends. The CDR3 length is 17 residues. The CDR3 sequence: CASSPYRGILLNTEAFF. The CDR3 DNA follows: TGTGCCAGCTCACCCTATCGGGGGATCCTGCTGAACACTGAAGCTTTCTTT.